Shown below are 19 T cell receptor beta chains from a single sample sequenced in a study of blood T cell repertoires in COVID-19. Only in-frame clones appear in the TCRdb table, and some are missing; sequencing was by immunoSEQ multiplex PCR. The sample yields approximately 300,000 clones, around nine tenths seen once. The source material was PBMCs or T cells enriched from blood (not recorded which). Receptors were obtained from a woman between 18 and 30 years old who had recovered from COVID-19.

The sample holds one count of this clone. The V call is TRBV6-2 or TRBV6-3, the J call TRBJ2-2, with 8 nucleotides matching TRBD1. The CDR3 has 16 amino acids. V shed 0 bases, J shed 4 bases, and the junction held 4 bases outside the gene matches. Germline CDR1 is MNHEY and CDR2 is SVGEGT. The CDR3, as DNA: TGTGCCAGCAGTTACTCCAGGGGGCGCGTCACCGGGGAGCTGTTTTTT. This sequence encodes CASSYSRGRVTGELFF.

This chain connects TRBV28 to TRBJ1-5; D may be TRBD1 (5 bases). Trimming removed 4 bases from V and 1 base from J, with 20 bases in between. Germline CDR1 and CDR2: MDHEN and SYDVKM. CDR3 size: 18 residues. CDR3 in amino acids: CASSSKIGHRLSNQPQHF. CDR3 nucleotide sequence: TGTGCCAGCAGTTCCAAAATCGGACACCGCCTAAGCAATCAGCCCCAGCATTTT.

The genes are TRBV19 and TRBJ2-1, with D tentatively TRBD2 (6 bases). The CDR3 spans 18 residues. Looked up from germline, CDR1 is LNHDA and CDR2 is SQIVND (reference sequence). V was pared by 4 bases and J by 0 bases, with 19 bases between. The CDR3 region has the DNA TGTGCCAGTAGTACGGGCACCGTCGCCGGGAGCTCCTACAATGAGCAGTTCTTC. This encodes CASSTGTVAGSSYNEQFF.

The chain is built from TRBV12-3 or TRBV12-4 and TRBJ1-1; D not resolved. This CDR3 contains 13 residues. Between the trimmed V and J ends, which lost 7 bases and 1 base, there was a span of 10 bases. The CDR3 sequence is CASNPQQNTEAFF. CDR3 nucleotides: TGTGCCAGCAACCCACAGCAGAACACTGAAGCTTTCTTT.

Regarding this clone: The sample has other DNA sequences that encode this CDR3 too. V is TRBV27 and J is TRBJ2-1, with 12 bases aligning to TRBD2. Germline trimming cut 6 bases from V and 4 bases from J; bases unmatched to any gene: 4. In germline, CDR1 is MNHEY, CDR2 SMNVEV (reference sequence). The CDR3 runs 15 residues. The CDR3 sequence: CASSPLAGGYNEQFF. For the CDR3, the DNA is TGTGCCAGCAGCCCACTAGCGGGGGGTTACAATGAGCAGTTCTTC.

The chain uses TRBV30 and TRBJ1-1, with a tentative D call TRBD1 (6 bases). Trimming pared 4 bases from V and 1 base from J, leaving 7 bases between. The CDR3 runs 12 residues. CDR1 and CDR2 (germline): GTSNPN, SVGIG (reference sequence). The chain's CDR3 is CAWTGQNTEAFF. In DNA form, the CDR3 reads TGTGCCTGGACGGGACAGAACACTGAAGCTTTCTTT. Full variable domain (missing parts from reference TRBV30 and TRBJ1-1): SQTIHQWPATLVQPVGSPLSLECTVEGTSNPNLYWYRQAAGRGLQLLFYSVGIGQISSEVPQNLSASRPQDRQFILSSKKLLLSDSGFYLCAWTGQNTEAFFGQGTRLTVV.

This clone was found a few times. The chain links TRBV19 to TRBJ1-4, with 9 nucleotides matching TRBD1. The CDR3 sequence is 19 residues long. V dropped 5 bases and J dropped 10; count of bases not matched to a gene: 23. The germline CDR1 and CDR2 sequences are LNHDA and SQIVND (reference sequence). The CDR3 loop reads CASSGLQGANLPSPGKLFF. The CDR3 nucleotides read TGTGCCAGTAGTGGCCTACAGGGGGCGAACCTACCGTCCCCGGGAAAACTGTTTTTT.

The V gene is TRBV5-4, the J gene TRBJ1-1; D unresolved. Germline CDR1 reads SGHNT; CDR2 reads YYREEE (reference sequence). The CDR3 totals 13 residues. V dropped 1 base and J dropped 0 bases, with 4 bases sitting between them. The CDR3 region is CASSLTVNTEAFF. CDR3 nucleotide sequence: TGTGCCAGCAGCTTGACGGTGAACACTGAAGCTTTCTTT.

The CDR3 DNA is TGTGCCAGCACAACAGGGAGAACCGGGGAGCTGTTTTTT. Protein: CASTTGRTGELFF. The chain carries TRBV12-3 or TRBV12-4 and TRBJ2-2; TRBD1 might be the D (6 bases). The V end was cut by 7 bases, the J end by 5 bases, with 11 bases between. This CDR3 is built from 13 residues.

The chain joins TRBV25-1 to TRBJ2-3; 8 nucleotides agree with TRBD1. The junction had 9 bases not matched to a gene; V was cut back by 8 bases and J by 2 bases. This CDR3 spans 15 amino acids. The germline gives CDR1 MGHDK, CDR2 SYGVNS. In DNA, the CDR3 is TGTGCCAGCCCAGCCTGGACAGGGAACACAGATACGCAGTATTTT. This codes for CASPAWTGNTDTQYF.

CDR3 in DNA: TGCAGTGCTAGTTACTGGGGACTAGCGGAATACAATGAGCAGTTCTTC. Its translation: CSASYWGLAEYNEQFF. The chain has TRBV20-1 and TRBJ2-1, with TRBD2 matching over 11 bases. V shed 3 bases, J shed 4 bases, and the junction held 8 bases outside the gene matches. Germline lookup yields CDR1 DFQATT and CDR2 SNEGSKA (reference sequence). This CDR3 has 16 residues.

The rearrangement uses TRBV29-1 and TRBJ2-7; D is unclear. In germline, CDR1 is SQVTM, CDR2 ANQGSEA. The CDR3 contains 18 residues. V lost 4 bases, J lost 3 bases, and 28 bases lay in between. CDR3 loop: CSVANIVFDTEKDYEQYF. As DNA, the CDR3 is TGCAGCGTTGCAAATATCGTTTTTGACACCGAGAAAGACTACGAGCAGTACTTC.

Only one count was recorded for this clone. This chain connects TRBV18 to TRBJ2-3; TRBD2 might be the D (7 bases). Germline loops: CDR1 KGHSH, CDR2 LQKENI. CDR3 length: 15 residues. Trimming shortened V by 4 bases and J by 1 base, and 12 bases separated the two germline ends. The CDR3 is CASSLRGGGTDTQYF. The DNA for the CDR3 is TGTGCCAGCTCACTCCGAGGGGGGGGCACAGATACGCAGTATTTT.

This clone has a single count. This rearrangement joins TRBV14 to TRBJ2-2; 9 bases are a match to TRBD1. V shed 0 bases and J 1 base; nucleotides not matched to a gene: 3. Germline V gives CDR1 SGHDN, CDR2 FVKESK. This CDR3 contains 17 residues. The CDR3 region has the DNA TGTGCCAGCAGCCAAGATCTGGACAGGGGGAACACCGGGGAGCTGTTTTTT. Residues: CASSQDLDRGNTGELFF.

This chain joins TRBV7-8 and TRBJ1-4, with D possibly being TRBD1 (5 bases). CDR1 and CDR2 from the germline V gene are SGHVS and FQNEAQ. This CDR3 has 15 residues. V gave up 2 bases and J gave up 8 bases, with 15 bases separating them. The CDR3 sequence is CASSLWRGKGEKLFF. In nucleotides, the CDR3 is TGTGCCAGCAGCTTATGGAGGGGAAAGGGGGAAAAACTGTTTTTT.

V and J are TRBV13 and TRBJ2-1, with D uncertain. The germline V gene encodes CDR1 PRHDT and CDR2 FYEKMQ (reference sequence). Trimming left V 2 bases short and J 9 bases short, with 8 bases between. The CDR3 extends over 12 amino acids. The CDR3 region has the DNA TGTGCCAGCAGCTTACTAGGAACTGAGCAGTTCTTC. Amino acid sequence: CASSLLGTEQFF. The variable domain in full, completed from reference TRBV13 and TRBJ2-1, reads AAGVIQSPRHLIKEKRETATLKCYPIPRHDTVYWYQQGPGQDPQFLISFYEKMQSDKGSIPDRFSAQQFSDYHSELNMSSLELGDSALYFCASSLLGTEQFFGPGTRLTVL.

The CDR3 protein is CASSQEPPRGEKYEQYF. The DNA of the CDR3 is TGCGCCAGCAGCCAAGAACCCCCACGGGGGGAAAAATACGAGCAGTACTTC. The rearrangement joins TRBV4-1 to TRBJ2-7, with 7 bases aligning to TRBD2. The CDR3 spans 17 residues. The germline gives CDR1 MGHRA, CDR2 YSYEKL. Unmatched junction bases numbered 12, after V lost 0 bases and J lost 4 bases.

This sequence joins TRBV6-5 and TRBJ2-3, with 8 nucleotides matching TRBD1. V gave up 6 bases and J gave up 2 bases; unmatched junction bases: 4. The CDR3 has 14 residues. Germline CDR1 is MNHEY and CDR2 is SVGAGI. This CDR3 is CASSRGRTTDTQYF. The CDR3, as DNA: TGTGCCAGCAGCAGGGGGCGGACCACAGATACGCAGTATTTT.

This chain links TRBV6-2 or TRBV6-3 with TRBJ1-2; a possible D gene is TRBD1 (6 bases). The V end lost 10 bases, the J end lost 13 bases, and 22 bases lay between the germline ends. This CDR3 has 12 amino acids. From germline, CDR1 is MNHEY and CDR2 SVGEGT. The DNA of the CDR3 is TGTGCCACCAGCGATTGTCCTGGACAGTGCACCTTC. Amino acids: CATSDCPGQCTF.